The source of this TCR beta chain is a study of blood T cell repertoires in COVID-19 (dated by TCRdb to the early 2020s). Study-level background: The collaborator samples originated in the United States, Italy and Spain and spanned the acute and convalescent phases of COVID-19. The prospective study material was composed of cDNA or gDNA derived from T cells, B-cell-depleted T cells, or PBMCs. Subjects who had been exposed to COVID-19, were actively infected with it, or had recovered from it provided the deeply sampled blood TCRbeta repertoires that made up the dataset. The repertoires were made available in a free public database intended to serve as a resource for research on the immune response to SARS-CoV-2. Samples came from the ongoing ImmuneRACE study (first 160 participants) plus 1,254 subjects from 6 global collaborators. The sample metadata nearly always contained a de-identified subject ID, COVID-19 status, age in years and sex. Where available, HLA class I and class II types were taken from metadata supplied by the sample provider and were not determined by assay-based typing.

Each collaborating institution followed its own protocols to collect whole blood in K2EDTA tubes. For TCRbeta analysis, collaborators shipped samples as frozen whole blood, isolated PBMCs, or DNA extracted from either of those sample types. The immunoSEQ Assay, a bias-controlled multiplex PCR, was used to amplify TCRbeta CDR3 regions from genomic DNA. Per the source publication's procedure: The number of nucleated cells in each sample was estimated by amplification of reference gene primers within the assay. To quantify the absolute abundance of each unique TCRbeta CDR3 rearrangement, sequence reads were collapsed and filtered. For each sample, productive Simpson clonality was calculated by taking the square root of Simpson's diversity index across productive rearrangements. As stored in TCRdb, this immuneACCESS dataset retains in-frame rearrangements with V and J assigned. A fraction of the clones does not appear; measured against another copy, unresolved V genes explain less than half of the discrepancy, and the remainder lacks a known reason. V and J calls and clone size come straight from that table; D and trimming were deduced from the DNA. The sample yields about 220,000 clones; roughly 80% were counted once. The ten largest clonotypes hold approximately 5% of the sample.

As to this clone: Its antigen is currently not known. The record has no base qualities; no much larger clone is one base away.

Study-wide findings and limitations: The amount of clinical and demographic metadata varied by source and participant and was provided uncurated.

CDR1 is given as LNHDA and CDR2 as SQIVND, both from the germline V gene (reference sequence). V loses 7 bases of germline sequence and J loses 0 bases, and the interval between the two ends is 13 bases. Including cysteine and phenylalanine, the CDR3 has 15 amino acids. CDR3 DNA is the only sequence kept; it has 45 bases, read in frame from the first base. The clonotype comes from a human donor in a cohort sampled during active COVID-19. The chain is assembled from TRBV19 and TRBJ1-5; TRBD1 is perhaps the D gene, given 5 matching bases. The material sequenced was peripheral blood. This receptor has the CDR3 CASMRGLYSNQPQHF. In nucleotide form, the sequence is TGTGCCAGTATGAGGGGACTTTATAGCAATCAGCCCCAGCATTTT.